Presented here are 21 T cell receptor beta chains from one specimen sequenced in a study of blood T cell repertoires in COVID-19. Data came from immunoSEQ multiplex PCR; TCRdb stores just in-frame clones and leaves some out. Seen here are 390,000 or so clones, 75% to 90% observed once, and the top ten hold approximately 5%. The specimen was PBMCs or T cells enriched from blood (not recorded which). These receptors were obtained from a woman aged 45-65 years who had recovered from COVID-19.

The V call is TRBV30, the J call TRBJ1-2, with TRBD1 matching 12 bases. CDR1 and CDR2 from the germline V gene are GTSNPN and SVGIG (reference sequence). The J segment lost 0 bases and the V segment lost 1 base, leaving 12 bases of the junction unmatched. The CDR3 runs to 19 residues. The CDR3 spells CAWSEGRDRGLHTNYGYTF. The DNA of the CDR3 is TGTGCCTGGAGTGAGGGAAGGGACAGGGGGCTTCATACTAACTATGGCTACACCTTC. The variable domain in full, with the rest retrieved from reference TRBV30 and TRBJ1-2, is SQTIHQWPATLVQPVGSPLSLECTVEGTSNPNLYWYRQAAGRGLQLLFYSVGIGQISSEVPQNLSASRPQDRQFILSSKKLLLSDSGFYLCAWSEGRDRGLHTNYGYTFGSGTRLTVV.

CDR3 region: CASSIGYSGSDTQYF. CDR3 nucleotide sequence: TGTGCCAGTAGTATTGGTTATTCGGGGTCAGATACGCAGTATTTT. The gene calls are TRBV19 and TRBJ2-3; tentatively, D is TRBD2 (5 bases). The CDR3 has 15 amino acids. CDR1 LNHDA and CDR2 SQIVND come from the germline V gene (reference sequence). Trimming took 3 bases from V and 4 from J, leaving 14 bases between them.

The V and J genes are TRBV6-5 and TRBJ1-6, with D perhaps TRBD1 (5 bases). V lost 7 bases to trimming and J lost 10 bases, with 17 bases between them. This CDR3 has 14 amino acids. Per the germline V gene, CDR1 is MNHEY and CDR2 is SVGAGI. This chain's CDR3 is CASIYLQASSPLHF. CDR3 sequence (DNA): TGTGCCAGCATCTACCTACAGGCGTCGTCACCCCTCCACTTT.

The chain recombines TRBV5-1 with TRBJ1-1; D is possibly TRBD1 (5 bases). V lost 0 bases and J lost 7, with 16 bases in between. CDR3 length equals 15 residues. Germline values: CDR1 SGHRS, CDR2 YFSETQ. The CDR3 DNA is TGCGCCAGCAGCTTGGTAGGGGCGTCTATGCTTGAAGCTTTCTTT. Translating it yields CASSLVGASMLEAFF.

CDR3 region: CASRRGQGGGYTF. The CDR3 coding sequence is TGTGCCAGCAGGAGGGGACAGGGTGGTGGCTACACCTTC. The J gene is TRBJ1-2, the V gene TRBV2, with 9 bases identical to TRBD1. In germline, CDR1 is SNHLY, CDR2 FYNNEI. With 6 bases clipped from V and 7 bases from J, the junction kept 6 bases outside the gene matches. CDR3 length: 13 residues.

CDR3 sequence: CAWRSSARGNEKLFF. Here the CDR3 DNA reads TGTGCCTGGAGATCATCTGCAAGGGGAAATGAAAAACTGTTTTTT. The chain recombines TRBV30 with TRBJ1-4; maybe TRBD1 (5 bases). CDR1 and CDR2 (germline): GTSNPN, SVGIG (reference sequence). The CDR3 length is 15 residues. Trimming shortened V by 3 bases and J by 5 bases, and 16 bases separated the two germline ends.

The gene calls are TRBV30 and TRBJ1-1; 8 positions agree with TRBD1. There are 16 residues in the CDR3. The junction had 12 bases not matched to a gene; V was cut back by 3 bases and J by 3 bases. Germline values: CDR1 GTSNPN, CDR2 SVGIG (reference sequence). The CDR3 DNA reads as TGTGCCTGGAGCCGCCCGGACAGGGTGGGAGACACTGAAGCTTTCTTT. Amino acids: CAWSRPDRVGDTEAFF. The whole variable domain, filled in from reference TRBV30 and TRBJ1-1, reads SQTIHQWPATLVQPVGSPLSLECTVEGTSNPNLYWYRQAAGRGLQLLFYSVGIGQISSEVPQNLSASRPQDRQFILSSKKLLLSDSGFYLCAWSRPDRVGDTEAFFGQGTRLTVV.

The CDR3 loop is CASSFSWNTEAFF. CDR3 nucleotides: TGTGCCAGCAGTTTTTCTTGGAACACTGAAGCTTTCTTT. The chain couples TRBV12-3 or TRBV12-4 to TRBJ1-1; D remains unclear. Trimming cost V 3 bases and J 1 base, with 6 bases left between them. The CDR3 contains 13 residues.

This rearrangement joins TRBV19 to TRBJ1-1; 9 bases match TRBD1. This CDR3 has 14 amino acids. The germline gives CDR1 LNHDA, CDR2 SQIVND (reference sequence). V lost 6 bases to trimming and J lost 3 bases; unmatched junction nucleotides: 5. The CDR3 region has the DNA TGTGCCAGTAGGGGGGACAGGGCTTACACTGAAGCTTTCTTT. Translation: CASRGDRAYTEAFF.

V gene TRBV27 combines with J gene TRBJ2-3; D is undetermined. This CDR3 comprises 12 residues. Trimming left V 5 bases short and J 4 bases short, with 7 bases between. The V gene's germline CDR1 is MNHEY and CDR2 SMNVEV (reference sequence). The CDR3, as DNA: TGTGCCAGCAGTCCCACAGCAGATACGCAGTATTTT. Translating gives CASSPTADTQYF.

This chain connects TRBV5-1 to TRBJ2-3; D gene unclear. The CDR3 loop spans 13 amino acids. CDR1 is SGHRS and CDR2 is YFSETQ in the germline V gene. Deletions cut 0 bases from V and 4 bases from J, with 6 bases between. The CDR3 DNA reads as TGCGCCAGCAGCTTGGCTGCGGCAGATACGCAGTATTTT. Encoded protein: CASSLAAADTQYF.

The chain has TRBV7-2 and TRBJ2-3, with unresolved D. The CDR3 runs to 13 residues. Trimming cost V 5 bases and J 2 bases, with 8 bases left between them. Germline loops: CDR1 SGHTA, CDR2 FQGNSA. CDR3 coding DNA: TGTGCCAGCAGCCCCAGGCCCACAGATACGCAGTATTTT. As protein: CASSPRPTDTQYF.

The V call is TRBV30, the J call TRBJ1-1; tentatively, D is TRBD1 (6 bases). Germline lookup yields CDR1 GTSNPN and CDR2 SVGIG (reference sequence). V was shortened by 0 bases and J by 4 bases, with 12 bases between the two germline ends. The CDR3 covers 14 residues. CDR3 in amino acids: CAWSVKGVGTEAFF. Written as DNA, the CDR3 is TGTGCCTGGAGTGTGAAGGGGGTCGGCACTGAAGCTTTCTTT.

The chain links TRBV3-1 (or the pseudogene TRBV3-2) to TRBJ1-6; no clear D gene. The germline V gene has CDR1 LGHDT and CDR2 YNNKEL (reference sequence). This CDR3 has 15 amino acids. V lost 2 bases and J 6 bases, leaving 11 bases between the germline ends. In nucleotides, the CDR3 is TGTGCCAGCAGCCAATCAACGGGAAGTAATTCACCCCTCCACTTT. Translation: CASSQSTGSNSPLHF.

The V gene is TRBV7-6, the J gene TRBJ2-5, with D possibly matching TRBD1 (5 bases). Germline CDR1 reads SGHVS; CDR2 reads FNYEAQ. The CDR3 length is 15 residues. The V end lost 8 bases, the J end lost 2 bases, and 18 bases lay between the germline ends. This CDR3 is CASGTTGGPQETQYF. CDR3 bases: TGTGCCAGCGGAACCACAGGTGGTCCTCAAGAGACCCAGTACTTC.

The chain joins TRBV20-1 to TRBJ1-1; possible D gene TRBD1, 6 bases. Germline lookup yields CDR1 DFQATT and CDR2 SNEGSKA (reference sequence). There are 11 residues in the CDR3. V was clipped by 6 bases and J by 5 bases, with 10 bases between them. The CDR3: CSAATGTEAFF. The CDR3, as DNA: TGCAGTGCCGCAACAGGGACTGAAGCTTTCTTT.

About this clone itself: A read error may account for a junction end that differs from germline. The V call is TRBV7-2, the J call TRBJ2-7; TRBD2 is a possible D gene (7 bases). This CDR3 region has 15 residues. Germline V gives CDR1 SGHTA, CDR2 FQGNSA. Written as DNA, the CDR3 is TGTGCCGGCAGCTGGGGGGGACATGGGAACTACGAGCAGTACTTC. Its protein product is CAGSWGGHGNYEQYF.

The J gene is TRBJ1-5, the V gene TRBV19; 9 nucleotides match TRBD1. Germline V gene data show CDR1 as LNHDA and CDR2 as SQIVND (reference sequence). Trimming removed 5 bases from V and 6 bases from J; junction bases left unmatched: 8. The CDR3 length is 15 residues. CDR3 in amino acids: CASSAGQGFTQPQHF. CDR3 coding DNA: TGTGCCAGTAGTGCGGGACAGGGATTTACTCAGCCCCAGCATTTT.

This chain connects TRBV19 to TRBJ1-5; 9 bases align to TRBD1. The CDR3 loop spans 16 amino acids. Per the germline V gene, CDR1 is LNHDA and CDR2 is SQIVND (reference sequence). Germline trimming cut 6 bases from V and 1 base from J; bases unmatched to any gene: 7. The CDR3, as DNA: TGTGCCAGTAGGCGGACGGGACAGGGAAGCAATCAGCCCCAGCATTTT. This codes for CASRRTGQGSNQPQHF.

The V gene is TRBV2, the J gene TRBJ1-2; the D gene is possibly TRBD1 (6 bases). The V end was cut by 2 bases, the J end by 5 bases, with 12 bases between. This CDR3 comprises 14 residues. CDR1 and CDR2 (germline): SNHLY, FYNNEI. CDR3 loop: CASSELGAGYGYTF. The CDR3 bases are TGTGCCAGCAGTGAATTGGGGGCAGGGTATGGCTACACCTTC.

This rearrangement joins TRBV10-3 to TRBJ1-1; TRBD1 agrees at 8 bases. CDR1 and CDR2 (germline): ENHRY, SYGVKD. The CDR3 is 13 residues long. V lost 11 bases and J lost 4; bases outside the gene matches: 9. CDR3 sequence (DNA): TGTGCCGCGACAGGGGAGGGTATCACTGAAGCTTTCTTT. Translating it yields CAATGEGITEAFF.